The 20 T cell receptor beta chains listed next were all sequenced from one sample in a study of CD8+ T cells in alopecia areata. Specified treatment: oral pan-JAK inhibitor, 5-10 mg twice daily. It was cDNA, reverse transcribed from extracted RNA, that served as the sequencing template. Assay: immunoSEQ multiplex PCR; the TCRdb copy retains only in-frame clones and omits some. The sample holds under 150,000 clones, 75% to 85% seen once. This sample comprised CD8+ T cells sorted from blood, obtained at week 4, from a patient treated with tofacitinib. The origin of the receptors is a human donor with alopecia areata.

This clone came up a few times. V gene TRBV2 combines with J gene TRBJ2-1; D uncertain. Germline CDR1 SNHLY, CDR2 FYNNEI. Deletions cut 6 bases from V and 1 base from J, with 10 bases between. This CDR3 is built from 14 residues. In nucleotides, the CDR3 is TGTGCCAGCAGCGGATCAGTATCCTACAATGAGCAGTTCTTC. As protein: CASSGSVSYNEQFF. The variable domain in full, completed from reference TRBV2 and TRBJ2-1, reads EPEVTQTPSHQVTQMGQEVILRCVPISNHLYFYWYRQILGQKVEFLVSFYNNEISEKSEIFDDQFSVERPDGSNFTLKIRSTKLEDSAMYFCASSGSVSYNEQFFGPGTRLTVL.

In this sample, this clone turned up once. The chain recombines TRBV9 with TRBJ2-1; 8 nucleotides agree with TRBD2. This CDR3 is 15 amino acids long. V was clipped by 0 bases and J by 7 bases; unmatched bases: 6. Germline CDR1 and CDR2: SGDLS and YYNGEE. CDR3 loop: CASSVEAGDFNEQFF. The CDR3 DNA reads TGTGCCAGCAGCGTAGAAGCGGGGGATTTTAATGAGCAGTTCTTC.

V is TRBV29-1 and J is TRBJ1-2, with TRBD1 matching 7 bases. The V segment lost 7 bases and the J segment 2 bases; nucleotides outside the gene matches: 7. This CDR3 contains 13 residues. Germline V gene lookup returns CDR1 SQVTM and CDR2 ANQGSEA. DNA for the CDR3: TGCAGCGCCGGACAGGACGACAACTATGGCTACACCTTC. Encoded protein: CSAGQDDNYGYTF.

The chain joins TRBV5-4 to TRBJ2-7; 8 nucleotides line up with TRBD1. V gave up 4 bases and J gave up 1 base; unmatched junction bases: 4. From germline, CDR1 is SGHNT and CDR2 YYREEE (reference sequence). CDR3 length: 14 residues. The CDR3 region is CASSLQGESYEQYF. Written as DNA, the CDR3 is TGTGCCAGCAGCCTACAGGGGGAGTCCTACGAGCAGTACTTC. The full variable domain, in which reference TRBV5-4 and TRBJ2-7 provide the parts outside the CDR3, is ETGVTQSPTHLIKTRGQQVTLRCSSQSGHNTVSWYQQALGQGPQFIFQYYREEENGRGNFPPRFSGLQFPNYSSELNVNALELDDSALYLCASSLQGESYEQYFGPGTRLTVT.

This rearrangement joins TRBV4-2 to TRBJ2-7, with TRBD1 identical over 9 bases. Germline V gene sequence: CDR1 LGHNA, CDR2 YNFKEQ. The CDR3 totals 17 residues. Trimming at V came to 2 bases and at J to 2 bases, leaving 10 bases not matched to a gene. The CDR3 protein is CASSQLTPTGGAYEQYF. For the CDR3, the DNA is TGTGCCAGCAGCCAACTCACTCCGACAGGGGGGGCCTACGAGCAGTACTTC.

This clone occurred a few times. J is TRBJ2-5 and V is TRBV6-6; the match to TRBD2 covers 7 bases. The V segment lost 7 bases and the J segment 4 bases; nucleotides outside the gene matches: 9. The CDR3 sequence is 14 residues long. Germline V gives CDR1 MNHNY, CDR2 SVGAGI (reference sequence). The CDR3 nucleotides read TGTGCCAGCAACTCTCCTAGCGGCTCAGAGACCCAGTACTTC. This codes for CASNSPSGSETQYF.

The rearrangement uses TRBV4-1 and TRBJ2-7; 8 bases align to TRBD1. With V trimmed by 1 base and J by 5 bases, 13 bases remained unmatched. The V gene's germline CDR1 is MGHRA and CDR2 YSYEKL. The CDR3 runs to 17 residues. The CDR3 loop is CASSQVGPSGGHDEQYF. CDR3 DNA sequence: TGCGCCAGCAGCCAAGTAGGGCCTTCAGGGGGCCACGACGAGCAGTACTTC.

The chain recombines TRBV10-3 with TRBJ1-1; D gene unclear. Deletions cut 3 bases from V and 4 bases from J, with 9 bases between. Germline V CDR1 and CDR2: ENHRY, SYGVKD. The CDR3 has 13 residues. Here the CDR3 DNA reads TGTGCCATCAGTGATAGGGAGGCCACTGAAGCTTTCTTT. Its translation is CAISDREATEAFF.

J is TRBJ2-1 and V is TRBV4-1; 7 nucleotides agree with TRBD1. Unmatched junction bases numbered 6, after V lost 3 bases and J lost 1 base. CDR3 length equals 16 residues. Germline lookup yields CDR1 MGHRA and CDR2 YSYEKL. The CDR3 DNA follows: TGCGCCAGCAGCCAGGGGACGGGACAGTCCTACAATGAGCAGTTCTTC. Its translation: CASSQGTGQSYNEQFF.

The V call is TRBV14, the J call TRBJ2-7; 7 bases agree with TRBD1. Germline loops: CDR1 SGHDN, CDR2 FVKESK. V lost 8 bases and J lost 1; bases outside the gene matches: 8. The CDR3 sequence is 14 residues long. DNA for the CDR3: TGTGCCAGCTGGGACAGCCGTTCGTCCTACGAGCAGTACTTC. It specifies CASWDSRSSYEQYF.

The rearrangement uses TRBV7-6 and TRBJ1-1; TRBD1 might be the D (5 bases). The CDR3 spans 15 residues. In germline, CDR1 is SGHVS, CDR2 FNYEAQ. V was cut by 8 bases and J by 2 bases, with 18 bases left in between. The CDR3 is CASALGRRGNTEAFF. The DNA of the CDR3 is TGTGCCAGCGCCCTGGGCAGAAGGGGAAACACTGAAGCTTTCTTT.

This CDR3 reads CASSRVASGFYEQYF. DNA for the CDR3: TGTGCCAGCAGCCGCGTGGCTAGCGGGTTTTACGAGCAGTACTTC. V usage is TRBV7-2 and J usage is TRBJ2-7; 8 bases are shared with TRBD2. Germline trimming cut 5 bases from V and 4 bases from J; bases unmatched to any gene: 10. The germline V gene has CDR1 SGHTA and CDR2 FQGNSA. This CDR3 comprises 15 residues.

This chain connects TRBV7-9 to TRBJ2-7; D may match TRBD1 or TRBD2 (5 bases each). The germline CDR1 and CDR2 sequences are SEHNR and FQNEAQ (reference sequence). V lost 2 bases, J lost 2 bases, and 16 bases lay in between. This CDR3 contains 16 residues. The CDR3 coding sequence is TGTGCCAGCAGCTTATCAAAGGGGAGAGCACCCTACGAGCAGTACTTC. Protein product: CASSLSKGRAPYEQYF. The variable domain in full, completed from reference TRBV7-9 and TRBJ2-7, reads DTGVSQNPRHKITKRGQNVTFRCDPISEHNRLYWYRQTLGQGPEFLTYFQNEAQLEKSRLLSDRFSAERPKGSFSTLEIQRTEQGDSAMYLCASSLSKGRAPYEQYFGPGTRLTVT.

The V and J genes are TRBV12-5 and TRBJ1-1, with D hard to call. The V gene lost 0 bases and the J gene lost 5 bases, with 4 bases spanning the gap. This CDR3 contains 12 residues. Germline loops: CDR1 LGHNT, CDR2 FRNRAP. The CDR3 protein is CASGLVGTEAFF. The CDR3, as DNA: TGTGCTAGTGGTTTGGTGGGGACTGAAGCTTTCTTT. The whole variable domain, filled in from reference TRBV12-5 and TRBJ1-1, reads DARVTQTPRHKVTEMGQEVTMRCQPILGHNTVFWYRQTMMQGLELLAYFRNRAPLDDSGMPKDRFSAEMPDATLATLKIQPSEPRDSAVYFCASGLVGTEAFFGQGTRLTVV.

The J gene is TRBJ2-6, the V gene TRBV7-9; a possible D gene is TRBD1 (5 bases). This CDR3 contains 15 residues. V lost 5 bases and J 2 bases, leaving 10 bases between the germline ends. From germline, CDR1 is SEHNR and CDR2 FQNEAQ (reference sequence). The CDR3: CASSPTETGANVLTF. Here the CDR3 DNA reads TGTGCCAGCAGCCCGACAGAGACTGGGGCCAACGTCCTGACTTTC.

This clone was detected many times. The rearrangement links TRBV7-8 to TRBJ2-5; 9 bases align to TRBD2. CDR1 is SGHVS, CDR2 FQNEAQ, per germline. After removal of 3 bases from V and 3 bases from J, the junction contained 11 bases not matched to a gene. The CDR3 extends over 17 amino acids. The CDR3 bases are TGTGCCAGCAGCTTCCCGGCGGGAGGGCAAGAGGAAGAGACCCAGTACTTC. Protein sequence: CASSFPAGGQEEETQYF.

The J gene is TRBJ2-2, the V gene TRBV5-6; TRBD2 aligns across 11 bases. With 3 bases clipped from V and 6 bases from J, the junction kept 4 bases outside the gene matches. CDR3 length equals 15 residues. The germline V gene has CDR1 SGHDT and CDR2 YYEEEE. CDR3 amino acids: CASSYPTSGAGELFF. CDR3 sequence (DNA): TGTGCCAGCAGCTACCCGACTAGCGGGGCCGGGGAGCTGTTTTTT.

V and J are TRBV7-9 and TRBJ2-1; maybe TRBD1 (5 bases). V was cut by 5 bases and J by 7 bases, with 12 bases left in between. Germline CDR1 reads SEHNR; CDR2 reads FQNEAQ (reference sequence). This CDR3 has 13 residues. In DNA, the CDR3 is TGTGCCAGCAGCCTACCCGCAGGGAATGAGCAGTTCTTC. Protein: CASSLPAGNEQFF.

V and J are TRBV2 and TRBJ2-1; TRBD1 agrees at 9 bases. The ends lost 6 bases at V and 14 bases at J; junction bases unmatched: 11. Germline V gene data show CDR1 as SNHLY and CDR2 as FYNNEI. The CDR3 is made up of 13 amino acids. CDR3 bases: TGTGCCAGCAGGGGACAGGGTACCCGGGGGGAGTTCTTC. Its protein product is CASRGQGTRGEFF. Drawing the rest from reference TRBV2 and TRBJ2-1, the complete variable domain is EPEVTQTPSHQVTQMGQEVILRCVPISNHLYFYWYRQILGQKVEFLVSFYNNEISEKSEIFDDQFSVERPDGSNFTLKIRSTKLEDSAMYFCASRGQGTRGEFFGPGTRLTVL.

The genes are TRBV29-1 and TRBJ1-1; D ambiguous. Per the germline V gene, CDR1 is SQVTM and CDR2 is ANQGSEA. The CDR3 loop spans 13 amino acids. V was clipped by 3 bases and J by 1 base, with 9 bases between them. The CDR3 coding sequence is TGCAGCGTTGAGCTGCCAGAGAACACTGAAGCTTTCTTT. It yields the protein CSVELPENTEAFF. Supplemented by reference TRBV29-1 and TRBJ1-1, the full variable domain reads SAVISQKPSRDICQRGTSLTIQCQVDSQVTMMFWYRQQPGQSLTLIATANQGSEATYESGFVIDKFPISRPNLTFSTLTVSNMSPEDSSIYLCSVELPENTEAFFGQGTRLTVV.